This is a list of T cell receptor beta chains from one sample in a study of T cells in localized non-small cell lung cancer. Here immunoSEQ multiplex PCR was the method, and the copy in TCRdb shows in-frame clones only, minus some. The table shows some 17,000 clones, with around 82% occurring only once. The sample was peripheral blood, taken before any cancer treatment. All receptors come from a male donor aged 60 or over with stage III lung adenocarcinoma. CDR3s include the opening cysteine and the closing phenylalanine or tryptophan. The D gene is left open where the match is weak. Clone size is shown for a subset of rows, as once, few, many or a class of expanded clone.

NA,TRBV15,14,NA,CATSRDSRTGELFF
NA,TRBV6-1,15,once,CASRYPGLLNQPQHF
TRBD2,TRBV27,15,NA,CASSSLAGPYNEQFF
NA,TRBV5-6,14,NA,CASSLGGINYGYTF
TRBD2,TRBV6-1,15,NA,CASSEPGLATDTQYF
NA,TRBV7-2,13,NA,CASSWAENTEAFF
TRBD2,TRBV6-5,14,once,CASSWTSFTDTQYF
TRBD1,TRBV30,14,once,CAWSGQGSGTEAFF
NA,TRBV11-3,12,NA,CASSLSPYEQYF
NA,TRBV30,11,once,CAWSPKETQYF
NA,TRBV10-3,12,NA,CAIMINTGELFF
TRBD2,TRBV7-3,13,NA,CASSFREGETQYF
NA,TRBV2,14,once,CASIRDNYSYEQYF
NA,TRBV2,14,NA,CASSGGGPAYEQYF
TRBD1,TRBV4-1,16,once,CASSQPRDRGYYGYTF
NA,TRBV30,18,NA,CAWSVRPGLAGSYNEQFF
TRBD1,TRBV6-1,13,NA,CASSLQGTQPQHF
NA,TRBV2,17,NA,CASRGGLSSGYKNIQYF
NA,TRBV7-2,15,NA,CASSRAASSYNEQFF
TRBD1,TRBV7-9,15,few,CATVPGQASGNTIYF
NA,TRBV5-4,12,NA,CASSLTQGRAFF
TRBD2,TRBV2,16,NA,CASSVWTSGRYNEQFF
NA,TRBV5-1,15,few,CASSLDSGPIYGYTF
TRBD1,TRBV4-1,11,once,CASSPGQKQFF
NA,TRBV10-3,13,once,CAIRSSYNSPLHF
NA,TRBV5-4,16,NA,CASSLATGPSTDTQYF
NA,TRBV5-1,15,NA,CASSLEPRDNYEQYF
TRBD2,TRBV5-1,16,NA,CASSLAAGGRADTQYF
NA,TRBV29-1,13,NA,CSVETGANYGYTF
NA,TRBV18,15,NA,CASSPRGDMNTEAFF
NA,TRBV6-6,14,NA,CASTKDSLGYEQYF
NA,TRBV2,13,NA,CASSAFSTDTQYF
NA,TRBV5-1,14,NA,CASSLSTGPAEAFF
NA,TRBV4-1,14,few,CASSQEGADQPQHF
TRBD1,TRBV4-2,15,NA,CASSQGQANTGELFF
TRBD1,TRBV18,17,NA,CASSPRDRALYNSPLHF